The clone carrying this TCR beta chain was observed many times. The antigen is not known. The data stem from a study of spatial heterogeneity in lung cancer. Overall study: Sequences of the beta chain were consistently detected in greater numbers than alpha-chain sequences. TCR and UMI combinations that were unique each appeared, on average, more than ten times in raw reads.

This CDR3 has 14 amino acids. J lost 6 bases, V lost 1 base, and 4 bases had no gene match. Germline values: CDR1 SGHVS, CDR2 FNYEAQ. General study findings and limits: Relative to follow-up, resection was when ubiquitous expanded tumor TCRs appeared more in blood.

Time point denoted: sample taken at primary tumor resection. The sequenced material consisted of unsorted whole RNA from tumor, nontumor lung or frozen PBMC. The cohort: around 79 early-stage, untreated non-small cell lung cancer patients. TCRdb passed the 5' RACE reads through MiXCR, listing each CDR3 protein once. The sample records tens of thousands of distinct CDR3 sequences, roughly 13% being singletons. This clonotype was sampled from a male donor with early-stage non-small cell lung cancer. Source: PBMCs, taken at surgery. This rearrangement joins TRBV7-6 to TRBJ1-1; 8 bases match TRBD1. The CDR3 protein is CASSLDQGASEAFF. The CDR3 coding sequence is TGTGCCAGCAGCTTAGACCAGGGGGCCTCTGAAGCTTTCTTT. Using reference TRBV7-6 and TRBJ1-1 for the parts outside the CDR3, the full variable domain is GAGVSQSPRYKVTKRGQDVALRCDPISGHVSLYWYRQALGQGPEFLTYFNYEAQQDKSGLPNDRFSAERPEGSISTLTIQRTEQRDSAMYRCASSLDQGASEAFFGQGTRLTVV.